This T cell receptor (beta chain) was sequenced during a study of blood T cell repertoires in COVID-19. Study-wide context: Spain, Italy and the United States supplied samples that represented acute and convalescent COVID-19.

In the authors' workflow: Researchers report that nucleated cell counts were estimated from reference gene primer amplification. Some clones are missing from TCRdb's copy, which holds only in-frame ones; the method was immunoSEQ multiplex PCR. V, J and clone size were drawn from that table, and D and trimming were deduced from the DNA. This sample has 190,000 or so clones, with approximately 88% found just once. The CDR3 is 14 amino acids. The germline CDR1 and CDR2 sequences are SEHNR and FQNEAQ (reference sequence). Trimming shortened V by 5 bases and J by 7 bases, and 17 bases separated the two germline ends. Adults between about 18 and 95 years of age took part from 24 US areas.

This chain uses TRBV7-9 with TRBJ1-2, with a tentative D call TRBD1 (5 bases). The receptor was derived from a woman aged 18-29 years who had recovered from COVID-19. The sequencing sample was made of PBMCs or T cells enriched from blood (not recorded which). This CDR3 is CASSPSSWGAGYTF. CDR3 DNA: TGTGCCAGCAGCCCCAGTTCTTGGGGCGCTGGCTACACCTTC.